This is a list of T cell receptor beta chains from one sample in a study of T cell responses to AZD1222 COVID-19 vaccine. The table came from immunoSEQ multiplex PCR; TCRdb's copy has only in-frame clones and leaves some out. Altogether 98,000 or so clones are present, about 86% being singletons, with the ten largest covering approximately 3%. The sample was peripheral blood, taken on day 0 of AZD1222 vaccination. The receptor set was obtained from an adult in good health. Each CDR3 is given with its conserved first and last residue. The order of the fields is J gene, D gene, clone size, V gene, CDR3 protein, CDR3 DNA. A D gene is named only where the DNA matches it firmly. Rows may omit the clone size; those that give it use once, few, many or a size class.

TRBJ2-1,TRBD1,.,TRBV6-5,CASGRGNEQFF,TGTGCCAGCGGCAGGGGGAATGAGCAGTTCTTC
TRBJ1-5,.,.,TRBV6-5,CASSLQGNHQPQHF,TGTGCCAGCAGCCTACAGGGAAATCATCAGCCCCAGCATTTT
TRBJ1-2,.,.,TRBV4-2,CASSQAGNYGYTF,TGTGCCAGCAGCCAAGCAGGCAACTATGGCTACACCTTC
TRBJ2-7,TRBD1,.,TRBV6-5,CASSAGTGGRYEQYF,TGTGCCAGCAGCGCGGGGACAGGGGGCAGGTACGAGCAGTACTTC
TRBJ2-1,.,.,TRBV25-1,CASSEEKGYNEQFF,TGTGCCAGCAGTGAAGAGAAGGGATACAATGAGCAGTTCTTC
TRBJ2-5,.,.,TRBV15,CATSSLLGERETQYF,TGTGCCACCAGCAGCCTCCTGGGGGAGAGAGAGACCCAGTACTTC
TRBJ2-2,.,.,TRBV7-8,CASSLNRRGLGELFF,TGTGCCAGCAGCTTAAATAGGCGGGGTCTCGGGGAGCTGTTTTTT
TRBJ2-7,.,.,TRBV19,CASSITPEIHGEQYF,TGTGCCAGTAGTATAACTCCAGAGATCCACGGAGAGCAGTACTTC
TRBJ2-7,.,.,TRBV5-6,CASSLGQGRYEQYF,TGTGCCAGCAGCTTGGGGCAGGGGAGGTACGAGCAGTACTTC
TRBJ1-2,TRBD1,.,TRBV18,CASSPPSTGDRGYTF,TGTGCCAGCTCACCCCCTTCGACAGGGGATCGTGGCTACACCTTC
TRBJ2-7,.,few,TRBV7-8,CASSLLRGDHGGQYF,TGTGCCAGCAGCTTATTGCGTGGGGACCATGGGGGGCAGTACTTC
TRBJ2-7,.,.,TRBV10-2,CASSTGLLKFTYEQYF,TGCGCCAGCAGTACGGGCCTCTTAAAATTCACCTACGAGCAGTACTTC
TRBJ1-1,.,.,TRBV28,CASSLVSGEAFF,TGTGCCAGCAGTTTAGTTTCAGGAGAAGCTTTCTTT